A selection of T cell receptor beta chains follows, all from one sample in a study of T cells in Graves' hyperthyroidism and ophthalmopathy. TCRdb re-called the multiplex PCR reads through MiXCR, storing one row per CDR3 protein. Of about 590,000 distinct CDR3 sequences in the sample, 15% to 19% were seen once. Sequenced material: blood. The receptor source for this set is a woman aged 25 to 45 with Graves' hyperthyroidism. Each CDR3 is given with its conserved first and last residue. The D gene is left open where the match is weak. Clone size is not always given. Where it is, it says once, few, many or a class for expanded clones.

v_gene	abundance	j_gene	d_gene	CDR3nt	CDR3aa
TRBV7-9	NA	TRBJ1-3	TRBD1	TGTGCCAGCAGCGACAGGGGTACAGGAAACACCATATATTTT	CASSDRGTGNTIYF
TRBV5-1	many	TRBJ1-1	NA	TGCGCCAGCAGCTTGAGATTAGGTACTGAAGCTTTCTTT	CASSLRLGTEAFF
TRBV11-2	many	TRBJ2-3	NA	TGTGCCAGCAGCTTAGATCTTGCGCGGGCAGATACGCAGTATTTT	CASSLDLARADTQYF
TRBV28	many	TRBJ1-5	NA	TGTGCCAGCAGTCTAACAGGGTGGGCGAGCAATCAGCCCCAGCATTTT	CASSLTGWASNQPQHF
TRBV30	few	TRBJ2-2	NA	TGTGCCTGGAGCAGTCTAGCGAACACCGGGGAGCTGTTTTTT	CAWSSLANTGELFF
TRBV7-2	few	TRBJ1-6	NA	TGTGCCAGCAGCTTAGGAGGAAGCTCCTATAATTCACCCCTCCACTTT	CASSLGGSSYNSPLHF
TRBV20-1	many	TRBJ1-1	NA	TGCAGTGCGGTAGACAGAAGGAACACTGAAGCTTTCTTT	CSAVDRRNTEAFF
TRBV6-2/TRBV6-3	NA	TRBJ2-7	NA	TGTGCCAGCAGACAAAGGGTATACGAGCAGTACTTC	CASRQRVYEQYF
TRBV28	many	TRBJ2-7	NA	TGTGCCAGCAGCAGAGGACTGGTGGTCTCCGAGCAGTACTTC	CASSRGLVVSEQYF
TRBV5-1	NA	TRBJ1-1	TRBD1	TGCGCCAGCAGCTTTCAAGGGGGCTTGAACACTGAAGCTTTCTTT	CASSFQGGLNTEAFF
TRBV18	many	TRBJ1-1	TRBD1	TGTGCCAGCTCACCACGACGAAAATGGGACAGAGTAGTCCCTGAAGCTTTCTTT	CASSPRRKWDRVVPEAFF
TRBV24-1	many	TRBJ2-7	TRBD2	TGTGCCACCAGTGAGCCACCCCCGGGAGGAGAAGACGAGCAGTACTTC	CATSEPPPGGEDEQYF
TRBV6-2/TRBV6-3	few	TRBJ2-2	TRBD2	TGTGCCAGTACACACCCTAAGGGAGCGGGAAATTCTGTCGGGGAGCTGTTTTTT	CASTHPKGAGNSVGELFF
TRBV4-3	NA	TRBJ2-3	NA	TGCGCCAGCAGCCATTCGGGGGCCGGGGTAGATACGCAGTATTTT	CASSHSGAGVDTQYF
TRBV10-3	NA	TRBJ2-1	NA	TGTGCCATCAGTGACTCTGGAGCAGACAGGAACAATGAGCAGTTCTTC	CAISDSGADRNNEQFF
TRBV4-1	few	TRBJ2-7	TRBD2	TGCGCCAGCAGCCGAGACGGGACTAGCGGCTACGAGCAGTACTTC	CASSRDGTSGYEQYF
TRBV12-3/TRBV12-4	few	TRBJ2-2	NA	TGTGCCAGCAGTGAGGTGGACACCGGGGAGCTGTTTTTT	CASSEVDTGELFF
TRBV6-1	once	TRBJ2-5	NA	TGTGCCAGCAGTCCAAACCTGCTACTCCCCTTTCAGGCCCAGTACTTC	CASSPNLLLPFQAQYF
TRBV5-8	many	TRBJ2-2	NA	TGTGCCAGCAGATCCAGACGGAACACCGGGGAGCTGTTTTTT	CASRSRRNTGELFF
TRBV14	many	TRBJ1-1	NA	TGTGCCAGCAGCCAAGATCTCCTCCCGGGGAAGACTTTCTTT	CASSQDLLPGKTFF
TRBV12-3/TRBV12-4	few	TRBJ2-6	NA	TGTGCCAGCAGTTTACTTGCTGGGGCCAACGTCCTGACTTTC	CASSLLAGANVLTF
TRBV20-1	NA	TRBJ2-7	TRBD2	TGCAGTGCTAGTCTGGGACTAGCGGGAGACCCTTACGAGCAGTACTTC	CSASLGLAGDPYEQYF
TRBV5-1	many	TRBJ2-1	TRBD1	TGCGCCAGCAGCTTACAGGGGGCGGAAAATGAGCAGTTCTTC	CASSLQGAENEQFF
TRBV30	many	TRBJ2-1	TRBD1	TGTGCCTGGAGTTGGACAGGGAATGAGCAGTTCTTC	CAWSWTGNEQFF
TRBV7-9	many	TRBJ2-1	NA	TGTGCCAGCAGCTTATTTGCGGGCGGAGCTAATGAGCAGTTCTTC	CASSLFAGGANEQFF
TRBV5-1	few	TRBJ2-2	NA	TGCGCCAGCAGACCGGGACTCTTGAACACCGGGGAGCTGTTTTTT	CASRPGLLNTGELFF
TRBV20-1	many	TRBJ2-7	NA	TGCAGTGCTTTTACGGGAGAACTCTACGAGCAGTACTTC	CSAFTGELYEQYF
TRBV30	few	TRBJ2-5	NA	TGTGCCTGGGGAAGATTCCGGGACGGGGGAGTGGGGACCCAGTACTTC	CAWGRFRDGGVGTQYF
TRBV2	many	TRBJ1-2	NA	TGTGCCAGCTCCCCAGGACAACTCTTCGGGGGCTACACCTTC	CASSPGQLFGGYTF
TRBV4-1	NA	TRBJ2-3	NA	TGCGCCAGCAGCCAAGAGGACAGTTATGCAACATACATCACAGATACGCAGTATTTT	CASSQEDSYATYITDTQYF
TRBV5-1	few	TRBJ1-6	NA	TGCGCCAGCAGCTTGGTGGGGTCCTATAATTCACCCCTCCACTTT	CASSLVGSYNSPLHF
TRBV7-2	NA	TRBJ2-5	NA	TGTGCCAGCAGCCCCAGGCGCATTATAGAGACCCAGTACTTC	CASSPRRIIETQYF
TRBV28	many	TRBJ2-1	NA	TGTGCCAGCACCTCTACTGCGACAGAAGGGTACAATGAGCAGTTCTTC	CASTSTATEGYNEQFF
TRBV15	few	TRBJ2-1	NA	TGTGCCACCAGCAGAAAGGGTGTAGGGGACACATATTATGAGCAGTTCTTC	CATSRKGVGDTYYEQFF
TRBV11-2	many	TRBJ2-2	TRBD2	TGTGCCAGCAGACCGATCCGAAGCGGGAGGGATAACACCGGGGAGCTGTTTTTT	CASRPIRSGRDNTGELFF
TRBV7-2	few	TRBJ1-2	TRBD1	TGTGCCAGCAGCACGGGACAGGGCCATGGCTACACCTTC	CASSTGQGHGYTF
TRBV29-1	NA	TRBJ2-7	NA	TGCAGCGTTGACGGGAAAGGGGGCTACGAGCAGTACTTC	CSVDGKGGYEQYF
TRBV19	few	TRBJ1-2	NA	TGTGCCAGTAGTCTCCATATAGTCGGACATCGGCCCTATGGCTACACCTTC	CASSLHIVGHRPYGYTF
TRBV5-1	few	TRBJ2-1	TRBD2	TGCGCCAGCAGCCCGCAGGCCGGGACTAGCGGGAGGGCCGCTTGGGAGCAGTTCTTC	CASSPQAGTSGRAAWEQFF
TRBV27	many	TRBJ1-5	NA	TGTGCCAGCAGCCCCGGGGGAGGCCAGCCCCAGCATTTT	CASSPGGGQPQHF
TRBV7-2	many	TRBJ1-6	NA	TGTGCCAGCGGAGTACTTGGTTCACCCCTCCACTTT	CASGVLGSPLHF
TRBV7-2	few	TRBJ2-7	TRBD1	TGTGCCAGCAGCTTAGGCCCGACAGGGGAGATACGCGAGCAGTACTTC	CASSLGPTGEIREQYF
TRBV11-2	NA	TRBJ2-5	TRBD2	TGCGCCAGCAGCCCCTCAAAGGTTAGCGGGGGTGGAGAGACCCAGTACTTC	CASSPSKVSGGGETQYF
TRBV13	many	TRBJ2-1	TRBD2	TGTGCCAGCAGCTTAGGACTAGGGGTAGCGGGGAAATCGTCTGAGCAGTTCTTC	CASSLGLGVAGKSSEQFF
TRBV5-1	many	TRBJ1-2	TRBD1	TGCGCCAGCAGCTTGGATGCGGGAGGGGGCAGCTATGGCTACACCTTC	CASSLDAGGGSYGYTF
TRBV5-1	few	TRBJ2-7	TRBD1	TGCGCCAGCAGCCGGGCGAGGGACAGGGCCAAGGACGAGCAGTACTTC	CASSRARDRAKDEQYF
TRBV28	few	TRBJ2-7	TRBD2	TGTGCCAGCAGTTTATGGGGGGGGAAAACCTACGAGCAGTACTTC	CASSLWGGKTYEQYF